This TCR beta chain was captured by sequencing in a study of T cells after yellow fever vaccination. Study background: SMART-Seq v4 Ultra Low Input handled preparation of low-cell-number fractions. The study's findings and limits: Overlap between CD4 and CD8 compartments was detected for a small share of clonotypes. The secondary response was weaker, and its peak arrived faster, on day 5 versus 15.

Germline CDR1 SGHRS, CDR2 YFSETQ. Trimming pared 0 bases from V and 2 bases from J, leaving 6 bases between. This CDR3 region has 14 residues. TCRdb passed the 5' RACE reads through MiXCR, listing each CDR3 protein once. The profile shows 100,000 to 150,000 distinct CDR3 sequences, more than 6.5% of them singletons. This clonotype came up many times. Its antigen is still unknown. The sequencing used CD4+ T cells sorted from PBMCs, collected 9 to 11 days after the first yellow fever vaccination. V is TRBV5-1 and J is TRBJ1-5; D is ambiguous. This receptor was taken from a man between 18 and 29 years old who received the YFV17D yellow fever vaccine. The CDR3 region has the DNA TGCGCCAGCAGCTTGGGTTTGCGCAATCAGCCCCAGCATTTT. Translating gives CASSLGLRNQPQHF. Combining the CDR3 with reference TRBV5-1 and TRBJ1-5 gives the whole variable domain KAGVTQTPRYLIKTRGQQVTLSCSPISGHRSVSWYQQTPGQGLQFLFEYFSETQRNKGNFPGRFSGRQFSNSRSEMNVSTLELGDSALYLCASSLGLRNQPQHFGDGTRLSIL.